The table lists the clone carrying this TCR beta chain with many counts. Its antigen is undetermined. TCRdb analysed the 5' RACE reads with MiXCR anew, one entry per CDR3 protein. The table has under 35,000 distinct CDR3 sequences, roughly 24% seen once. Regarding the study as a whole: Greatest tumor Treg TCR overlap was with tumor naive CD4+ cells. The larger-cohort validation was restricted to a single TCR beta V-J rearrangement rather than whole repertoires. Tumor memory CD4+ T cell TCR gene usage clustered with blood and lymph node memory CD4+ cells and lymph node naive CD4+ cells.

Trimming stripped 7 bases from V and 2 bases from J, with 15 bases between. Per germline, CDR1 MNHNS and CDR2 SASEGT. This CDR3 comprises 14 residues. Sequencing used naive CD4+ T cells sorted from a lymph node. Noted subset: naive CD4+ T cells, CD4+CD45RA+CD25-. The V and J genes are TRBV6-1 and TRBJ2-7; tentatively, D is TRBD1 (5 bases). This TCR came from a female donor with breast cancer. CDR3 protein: CASTLRTPTYEQYF. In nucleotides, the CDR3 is TGTGCCAGCACTCTTCGGACACCAACCTACGAGCAGTACTTC.